The 2 T cell receptor beta chains below were found in one sample sequenced in a study of blood T cell repertoires in COVID-19. Generated by immunoSEQ multiplex PCR, the TCRdb table keeps only in-frame clones and is missing some. Of 250,000 to 350,000 clones in the sample, around nine tenths are singletons; the top ten hold over 9%. The sample comprised peripheral blood. The source is a young woman with COVID-19, enrolled during active disease.

The chain is built from TRBV12-3 or TRBV12-4 and TRBJ1-6; 8 bases align to TRBD1. After removal of 5 bases from V and 9 bases from J, the junction contained 3 bases not matched to a gene. This CDR3 is built from 13 residues. The CDR3 DNA reads TGTGCCAGCAGTCCCGACAGGGGTTCACCCCTCCACTTT. Protein sequence: CASSPDRGSPLHF.

A note on this clone: The identical CDR3 is also encoded by other nucleotide sequences in the sample. The chain is built from TRBV6-1 and TRBJ2-2, with D possibly being TRBD1 (5 bases). V was cut by 2 bases and J by 4 bases, with 5 bases left in between. Germline V gene sequence: CDR1 MNHNS, CDR2 SASEGT. The CDR3 totals 13 residues. The CDR3 reads CASSEQGTGELFF. CDR3 DNA sequence: TGTGCCAGCAGTGAACAGGGCACCGGGGAGCTGTTTTTT.